Presented here are 16 T cell receptor beta chains from one specimen sequenced in a study of CD8 T cells in ankylosing spondylitis. TCRdb re-called the 5' RACE reads with MiXCR, one entry per CDR3 protein. The data contain fewer than 250,000 distinct CDR3 sequences, approximately 30% of them singletons. The sequenced sample consisted of blood, either unsorted or a sorted T cell fraction (not recorded which). The source of these receptors is a male donor with ankylosing spondylitis or in good health (not recorded which).

The rearrangement joins TRBV5-1 to TRBJ2-7; perhaps TRBD1 as D (7 bases). Looked up from germline, CDR1 is SGHRS and CDR2 is YFSETQ. The CDR3 runs 16 residues. V dropped 4 bases and J dropped 4 bases, with 21 bases sitting between them. As DNA, the CDR3 is TGCGCCAGCAGCAGGACAGGATTTTTGGAGGGTTACGAGCAGTACTTC. Encoded protein: CASSRTGFLEGYEQYF.

This chain links TRBV12-3 or TRBV12-4 with TRBJ2-5; no reliable D call. This CDR3 has 15 residues. Trimming took 2 bases from V and 2 from J, leaving 12 bases between them. Written as DNA, the CDR3 is TGTGCCAGCAGTTTACGCTCTATGGGACAAGAGACCCAGTACTTC. Translating it yields CASSLRSMGQETQYF.

V is TRBV7-9 and J is TRBJ2-2, with D unresolved. The CDR3 has 12 residues. Germline V gives CDR1 SEHNR, CDR2 FQNEAQ (reference sequence). V shed 4 bases and J shed 4 bases, with 4 bases lying between them. The CDR3 reads CASSSTTGELFF. The CDR3 bases are TGTGCCAGCAGCTCTACCACCGGGGAGCTGTTTTTT.

This clonotype was counted once. The CDR3 protein is CASSQRRGQQETQYF. The CDR3 DNA sequence: TGTGCCAGCAGCCAACGCCGGGGCCAACAAGAGACCCAGTACTTC. The chain couples TRBV3-1 to TRBJ2-5; D possibly matches TRBD1 or TRBD2 (5 bases each). V was trimmed by 2 bases and J by 2 bases, leaving 12 bases between them. This CDR3 spans 15 amino acids. CDR1 is LGHDT, CDR2 YNNKEL, per germline (reference sequence).

Concerning this clonotype: Possible read error: a much larger clone is one base away. The chain carries TRBV29-1 and TRBJ2-1; 11 bases align to TRBD2. Germline V gives CDR1 SQVTM, CDR2 ANQGSEA. The trim removed 7 bases at V and 7 bases at J, leaving 9 bases unmatched. This CDR3 is 14 amino acids long. CDR3 DNA: TGCAGCGGCGGGATTAGCGGGGGGGATAATGAGCAGTTCTTC. Translating it yields CSGGISGGDNEQFF.

The V gene is TRBV7-2, the J gene TRBJ2-3; D perhaps matches TRBD1 (6 bases). Germline V gives CDR1 SGHTA, CDR2 FQGNSA. This CDR3 has 13 amino acids. Trimming took off 5 bases at V and 6 bases at J, with 12 bases between the two ends. CDR3 sequence: CASSSQGMDTQYF. The CDR3 nucleotides are TGTGCCAGCAGCAGTCAGGGGATGGATACGCAGTATTTT. Together with reference TRBV7-2 and TRBJ2-3, the CDR3 gives the full variable domain: GAGVSQSPSNKVTEKGKDVELRCDPISGHTALYWYRQSLGQGLEFLIYFQGNSAPDKSGLPSDRFSAERTGGSVSTLTIQRTQQEDSAVYLCASSSQGMDTQYFGPGTRLTVL.

This clonotype was observed many times. V usage is TRBV20-1 and J usage is TRBJ2-3, with D perhaps matching TRBD2 (5 bases). This CDR3 contains 15 residues. Trimming shortened V by 3 bases and J by 0 bases, and 13 bases separated the two germline ends. Germline V gene lookup returns CDR1 DFQATT and CDR2 SNEGSKA (reference sequence). The CDR3 spells CSASWGATSTDTQYF. Here the CDR3 DNA reads TGCAGTGCTAGCTGGGGAGCGACTAGCACAGATACGCAGTATTTT.

For the CDR3, the DNA is TGCAGTGCTAGGCGGGGGGGCGTACCCGAGCAGTACTTC. This encodes CSARRGGVPEQYF. The genes are TRBV20-1 and TRBJ2-7; 9 nucleotides align to TRBD2. The CDR3 loop spans 13 amino acids. Losses at the gene ends were 3 bases for V and 6 bases for J; bases not matched to a gene: 6. CDR1 and CDR2 from the germline V gene are DFQATT and SNEGSKA (reference sequence).

The table lists this clonotype with a few counts. The V gene is TRBV20-1, the J gene TRBJ2-3; 7 nucleotides match TRBD1. Trimming cost V 4 bases and J 3 bases; bases outside gene matches: 7. Germline assignment: CDR1 DFQATT and CDR2 SNEGSKA (reference sequence). The CDR3 extends over 14 amino acids. The CDR3 DNA reads as TGCAGTGCTACCAGACAGGGTAGAACAGATACGCAGTATTTT. Translation gives CSATRQGRTDTQYF.

V and J are TRBV3-1 and TRBJ2-5; D uncertain. Trimming took off 0 bases at V and 5 bases at J, with 13 bases between the two ends. The CDR3 consists of 15 residues. Germline V lookup: CDR1 LGHDT, CDR2 YNNKEL (reference sequence). This chain's CDR3 is CASSQDDRVTETQYF. The CDR3 DNA is TGTGCCAGCAGCCAAGATGATCGAGTTACTGAGACCCAGTACTTC.

The chain links TRBV29-1 to TRBJ2-1, with 11 nucleotides matching TRBD2. The CDR3 length is 14 residues. Germline-derived CDR1 and CDR2 are SQVTM and ANQGSEA. V lost 1 base, J lost 9 bases, and 5 bases stayed unmatched. The CDR3 nucleotides read TGCAGCGTTGAAGGGGGGGGACTAGCGGTTGAGCAGTTCTTC. Its protein is CSVEGGGLAVEQFF.

The V gene is TRBV20-1, the J gene TRBJ2-5; 8 nucleotides align to TRBD1. V lost 5 bases to trimming and J lost 3 bases; unmatched junction nucleotides: 5. The CDR3 sequence is 13 residues long. The germline V gene encodes CDR1 DFQATT and CDR2 SNEGSKA (reference sequence). The CDR3: CSAPTGAKETQYF. CDR3 in DNA: TGCAGTGCTCCGACAGGGGCGAAAGAGACCCAGTACTTC.

In this sample, this clonotype turned up a few times. The V call is TRBV6-5, the J call TRBJ1-4, with 8 bases matching TRBD1. Germline CDR1 reads MNHEY; CDR2 reads SVGAGI. With 2 bases clipped from V and 6 bases from J, the junction kept 2 bases outside the gene matches. The CDR3 spans 14 residues. CDR3 sequence reads: CASSYTGGDEKLFF. DNA for the CDR3: TGTGCCAGCAGTTACACAGGGGGTGATGAAAAACTGTTTTTT.

The sample holds many counts of this clonotype. V usage is TRBV20-1 and J usage is TRBJ2-1; no firm D call. Deletions cut 6 bases from V and 4 bases from J, with 4 bases between. The germline V gene encodes CDR1 DFQATT and CDR2 SNEGSKA (reference sequence). The CDR3 totals 10 residues. CDR3 coding DNA: TGCAGTGCGGCATACAATGAGCAGTTCTTC. Its protein is CSAAYNEQFF.

The chain is built from TRBV20-1 and TRBJ2-3, with 10 bases fitting TRBD1. Germline CDR1 is DFQATT and CDR2 is SNEGSKA (reference sequence). CDR3 size: 18 residues. V gave up 1 base and J gave up 0 bases; unmatched junction bases: 10. The CDR3 sequence: CSARVGQGSRGSTDTQYF. As DNA, the CDR3 is TGCAGTGCTAGAGTGGGACAGGGGTCGCGAGGAAGCACAGATACGCAGTATTTT.

This clonotype was picked up a small number of times. This rearrangement joins TRBV20-1 to TRBJ2-7; possibly TRBD2 for D (5 bases). This CDR3 has 12 residues. V was trimmed by 2 bases and J by 2 bases, leaving 7 bases between them. Germline V gene sequence: CDR1 DFQATT, CDR2 SNEGSKA (reference sequence). The DNA for the CDR3 is TGCAGTGCTAGAAAGGAGGCCTACGAGCAGTACTTC. Its protein product is CSARKEAYEQYF.